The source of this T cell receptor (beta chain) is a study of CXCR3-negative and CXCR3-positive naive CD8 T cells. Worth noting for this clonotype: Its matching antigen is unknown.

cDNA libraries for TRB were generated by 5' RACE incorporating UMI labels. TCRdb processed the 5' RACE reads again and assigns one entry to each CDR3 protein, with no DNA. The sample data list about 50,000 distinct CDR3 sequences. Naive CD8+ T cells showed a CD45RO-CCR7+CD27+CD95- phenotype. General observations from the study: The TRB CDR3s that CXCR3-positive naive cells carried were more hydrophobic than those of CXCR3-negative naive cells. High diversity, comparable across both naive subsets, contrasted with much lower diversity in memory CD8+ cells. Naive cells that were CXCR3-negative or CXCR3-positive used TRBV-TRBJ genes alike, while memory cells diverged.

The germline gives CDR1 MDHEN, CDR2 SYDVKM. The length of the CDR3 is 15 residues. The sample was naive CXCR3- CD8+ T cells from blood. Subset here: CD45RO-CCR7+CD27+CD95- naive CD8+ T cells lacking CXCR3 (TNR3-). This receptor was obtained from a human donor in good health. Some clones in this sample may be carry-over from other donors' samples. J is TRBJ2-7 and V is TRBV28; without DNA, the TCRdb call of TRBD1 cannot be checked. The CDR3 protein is CASSLSFRGQYEQYF.